What follows is one T cell receptor beta chain and its context. The record originates from a study of blood T cell repertoires in COVID-19. On the study more broadly: Samples came from the United States, Italy and Spain, spanning acute and convalescent COVID-19.

Profiling relied on immunoSEQ multiplex PCR, and the TCRdb table lists in-frame clones only, not all of them. Altogether fewer than 250,000 clones are present, 75% to 85% being singletons, with the ten largest covering more than 5%. This receptor was obtained from a human donor in a cohort sampled during active COVID-19. The sequenced material came from peripheral blood.

The CDR3 bases are TGCGCCAGCAGCTCGATTGCCGGACTTCGGAACACTGAAGCTTTCTTT. Translation: CASSSIAGLRNTEAFF. This rearrangement joins TRBV5-1 to TRBJ1-1, with unresolved D. CDR1 and CDR2 from the germline V gene are SGHRS and YFSETQ. The CDR3 contains 16 residues. The V end lost 3 bases, the J end lost 1 base, and 16 bases lay between the germline ends.